This TCR beta chain was found in a study of blood T cell repertoires in COVID-19 (dated by TCRdb to 2018 to 2020). As for the study more broadly: Collaborator samples came from the United States, Italy and Spain and covered acute and convalescent phases of COVID-19. Samples came from the ongoing ImmuneRACE study (first 160 participants) plus 1,254 subjects from 6 global collaborators. The material from the prospective study consisted of cDNA or gDNA derived from T cells, B-cell-depleted T cells, or PBMCs. A freely available public database, intended as a resource for researchers studying the immune response to SARS-CoV-2, is where the repertoires were released. Deeply sampled blood TCRbeta repertoires from subjects exposed to, actively infected with, or recovered from COVID-19 were included in the dataset. The sample metadata nearly always contained a de-identified subject ID, COVID-19 status, age in years and sex. HLA class I and class II types, where available, came from metadata supplied by the sample provider rather than from assay-based typing. What the authors observed across the whole study: Clinical and demographic metadata were provided uncurated, with the amount varying by source and participant.

V is reduced by 0 bases and J by 3 bases, leaving a spacing of 7 bases between them. CDR3 length: 14 amino acids, cysteine to phenylalanine. The retained sequence is limited to the CDR3, 42 bases, with the frame set at the first base. The germline V gene (reference sequence) specifies LGHDT as CDR1 and YNNKEL as CDR2. Collaborating institutions collected whole blood in K2EDTA tubes following their own protocols. For TCRbeta analysis, collaborators shipped samples as frozen whole blood, isolated PBMCs, or DNA extracted from either of those sample types. TCRbeta CDR3 regions were amplified from genomic DNA by means of the immunoSEQ Assay, a bias-controlled multiplex PCR. The authors processed their data as follows. The number of nucleated cells in each sample was estimated by amplification of reference gene primers within the assay. To quantify the absolute abundance of each unique TCRbeta CDR3 rearrangement, sequence reads were collapsed and filtered. For each sample, productive Simpson clonality was calculated by taking the square root of Simpson's diversity index across productive rearrangements. In TCRdb, the immuneACCESS table is reduced to in-frame sequences with V and J assigned. These tables do not hold every clone; where another copy was compared, an unresolved V gene accounts for under half, and the others remain unexplained. Clone size and V and J calls were adopted from that table, with D and trimming inferred from the DNA. Across this sample there are fewer than 60,000 clones, with about 86% seen only once. 3.5% to 4.5% of the sample rests with the top ten.

This clone showed up just once. Its recognized antigen is unknown. Nothing much larger sits one base from this clone, and base qualities are not available. The V and J segments used are TRBV3-1 (or the pseudogene TRBV3-2) and TRBJ2-3; the D gene lacks a confident call. The source material was peripheral blood. The receptor's source is a man in his fifties or sixties with acute or convalescent COVID-19. The sequenced DNA: TGTGCCAGCAGCCAAGACGACTCAACAGATACGCAGTATTTT. Its coded protein is CASSQDDSTDTQYF.